The entry below describes one TCR beta chain. It was unfractionated whole blood from which total RNA was extracted. This record comes from a study of human T cells and chemical hapten exposure. Individual cDNA molecules in this library carried unique molecular identifiers. MiXCR, applied by TCRdb to the 5' RACE reads, yields one record per CDR3 protein. The sample holds about 81,000 distinct CDR3 sequences; about a sixth are singletons and the top ten take 6.8%. The TCR sequence derives from a female donor in good health.

CDR3 nucleotides: TGCGCCAGCAGCGGAAGAGGACAGGGGGCCGAAGCTTTCTTT. Translating it yields CASSGRGQGAEAFF. The chain recombines TRBV5-1 with TRBJ1-1, with TRBD1 matching over 11 bases. In germline, CDR1 is SGHRS, CDR2 YFSETQ. Trimming cost V 4 bases and J 8 bases; bases outside gene matches: 7. The CDR3 has 14 amino acids.